Presented here are 8 T cell receptor beta chains from one specimen sequenced in a study of T cell responses to AZD1222 COVID-19 vaccine. Generated by immunoSEQ multiplex PCR, the TCRdb table keeps only in-frame clones and is missing some. The repertoire holds 100,000 or so clones, about 88% seen once, with 4.5% to 6% in the top ten. The specimen was peripheral blood, collected on day 0 of AZD1222 vaccination. The receptors shown here come from an adult in good health.

This clone showed up just a few times. The rearrangement joins TRBV28 to TRBJ1-1; 7 positions agree with TRBD1. Looked up from germline, CDR1 is MDHEN and CDR2 is SYDVKM. V dropped 3 bases and J dropped 4; count of bases not matched to a gene: 5. CDR3 length: 14 amino acids. The CDR3 nucleotides are TGTGCCAGCAGTTTCAACAGGGGAAGCACTGAAGCTTTCTTT. It is translated as CASSFNRGSTEAFF.

The V gene is TRBV19, the J gene TRBJ2-7, with 7 bases that match TRBD2. With V trimmed by 8 bases and J by 2 bases, 15 bases remained unmatched. The CDR3 loop spans 16 amino acids. Germline values: CDR1 LNHDA, CDR2 SQIVND (reference sequence). The chain's CDR3 is CASSPRPRETTYEQYF. Written as DNA, the CDR3 is TGTGCCAGTTCCCCAAGGCCGCGGGAGACCACCTACGAGCAGTACTTC. Together with reference TRBV19 and TRBJ2-7, the CDR3 gives the full variable domain: DGGITQSPKYLFRKEGQNVTLSCEQNLNHDAMYWYRQDPGQGLRLIYYSQIVNDFQKGDIAEGYSVSREKKESFPLTVTSAQKNPTAFYLCASSPRPRETTYEQYFGPGTRLTVT.

V and J are TRBV6-1 and TRBJ1-1; TRBD1 aligns across 9 bases. Trimming took 0 bases from V and 6 from J; bases not matched to a gene: 11. CDR3 length: 17 residues. The germline CDR1 and CDR2 sequences are MNHNS and SASEGT. CDR3 coding DNA: TGTGCCAGCAGTGAAGCCTGGACAGGGGCCGGGGGGGCTGAAGCTTTCTTT. The encoded protein is CASSEAWTGAGGAEAFF.

V usage is TRBV4-3 and J usage is TRBJ1-1, with a possible D match to TRBD1 (5 bases). Germline lookup yields CDR1 LGHNA and CDR2 YSLEER. The CDR3 contains 14 residues. Trimming removed 0 bases at V and 6 bases at J, with 11 bases between. The CDR3 protein is CASSQDYNRPEAFF. The CDR3 DNA is TGCGCCAGCAGCCAAGATTATAACAGGCCTGAAGCTTTCTTT.

V usage is TRBV20-1 and J usage is TRBJ2-5, with D perhaps TRBD2 (6 bases). The CDR3 spans 11 residues. The germline CDR1 and CDR2 sequences are DFQATT and SNEGSKA (reference sequence). Between the trimmed V and J ends, which lost 7 bases and 7 bases, there was a span of 13 bases. The CDR3 DNA follows: TGCAGTGTCTTACCGGAGGGGACCCAGTACTTC. The encoded protein is CSVLPEGTQYF.

CDR3 bases: TGTGCCAGCACCAGGGAGGGGACAAAGGGCTACACCTTC. Translating gives CASTREGTKGYTF. V and J are TRBV6-5 and TRBJ1-2; D is possibly TRBD1 (6 bases). This CDR3 has 13 residues. Trimming left V 7 bases short and J 8 bases short, with 17 bases between. CDR1 and CDR2 (germline): MNHEY, SVGAGI.

This clone has only one observation. The rearrangement joins TRBV30 to TRBJ2-7; 8 nucleotides line up with TRBD2. The V gene's germline CDR1 is GTSNPN and CDR2 SVGIG (reference sequence). The CDR3 loop spans 14 amino acids. J was trimmed by 0 bases and V by 4 bases; bases with no gene match: 5. The CDR3 spells CAWKRSGSSYEQYF. The CDR3 DNA sequence: TGTGCCTGGAAACGGAGCGGGAGCTCCTACGAGCAGTACTTC.

This chain connects TRBV28 to TRBJ2-5; D remains ambiguous. This CDR3 contains 14 residues. V lost 7 bases to trimming and J lost 1 base, with 13 bases between them. Germline assignment: CDR1 MDHEN and CDR2 SYDVKM. CDR3 protein: CASNQNLAQETQYF. The CDR3 DNA is TGTGCCAGCAATCAGAACCTGGCCCAAGAGACCCAGTACTTC.